Each of the 22 T cell receptor beta chains below was sequenced from the same sample in a study of blood T cell repertoires in COVID-19. Sequencing was performed with immunoSEQ multiplex PCR; in TCRdb, only in-frame clones are kept and a portion is missing. The sample contains roughly 250,000 clones, roughly nine tenths of which appear only once. Sequenced material: peripheral blood. The receptors were gathered from a woman under 40 with COVID-19, enrolled during active disease.

The chain recombines TRBV19 with TRBJ1-1, with a weak D call TRBD1 (5 bases). The CDR3 totals 14 residues. Trimming shortened V by 3 bases and J by 3 bases, and 11 bases separated the two germline ends. Germline V lookup: CDR1 LNHDA, CDR2 SQIVND (reference sequence). CDR3 sequence (DNA): TGTGCCAGTAGTATGTTGGGGGGGGACACTGAAGCTTTCTTT. This encodes CASSMLGGDTEAFF.

The chain couples TRBV6-2 or TRBV6-3 to TRBJ1-5, with D possibly matching TRBD1 (6 bases). Trimming took 2 bases from V and 4 from J, leaving 27 bases between them. The V gene's germline CDR1 is MNHEY and CDR2 SVGEGT. The length of the CDR3 is 20 residues. CDR3 coding DNA: TGTGCCAGCAGTTACATAAGAGGTCCAGGGGCTGTCCCGGGGAATCAGCCCCAGCATTTT. It is translated as CASSYIRGPGAVPGNQPQHF.

The chain is built from TRBV6-1 and TRBJ2-3; 12 nucleotides align to TRBD2. V lost 2 bases to trimming and J lost 8 bases; unmatched junction nucleotides: 20. Looked up from germline, CDR1 is MNHNS and CDR2 is SASEGT. The CDR3 spans 20 residues. The CDR3 region is CASSEIPSSGGAQMAGTQYF. The CDR3 nucleotides read TGTGCCAGCAGTGAAATCCCCTCTAGCGGGGGGGCACAGATGGCCGGTACGCAGTATTTT.

The chain has TRBV11-2 and TRBJ1-1; 7 nucleotides match TRBD1. The CDR3 is 13 amino acids. Losses at the gene ends were 4 bases for V and 7 bases for J; bases not matched to a gene: 6. CDR1 SGHAT and CDR2 FQNNGV come from the germline V gene. CDR3 amino acids: CASSYPGTVEAFF. Written as DNA, the CDR3 is TGTGCCAGCAGCTATCCCGGGACAGTTGAAGCTTTCTTT.

The chain joins TRBV7-7 to TRBJ1-4; D is uncertain. The V end was cut by 0 bases, the J end by 6 bases, with 5 bases between. Germline V gene sequence: CDR1 SSHAT, CDR2 FNYEAQ (reference sequence). The CDR3 spans 13 residues. As DNA, the CDR3 is TGTGCCAGCAGCTTAGCCCTCGATGAAAAACTGTTTTTT. It specifies CASSLALDEKLFF.

V and J are TRBV4-1 and TRBJ2-7; 11 nucleotides line up with TRBD1. The V segment lost 1 base and the J segment 4 bases; nucleotides outside the gene matches: 3. Germline V gives CDR1 MGHRA, CDR2 YSYEKL. CDR3 size: 15 residues. The CDR3 DNA is TGCGCCAGCAGCCAAGGGGGGACAGGGGGGTACGAGCAGTACTTC. It translates to CASSQGGTGGYEQYF.

This clone turned up a few times. This chain connects TRBV11-2 to TRBJ1-1; D remains ambiguous. The CDR3 is made up of 12 amino acids. Germline loops: CDR1 SGHAT, CDR2 FQNNGV. Trimming took off 5 bases at V and 4 bases at J, with 8 bases between the two ends. CDR3 nucleotides: TGTGCCAGCAGCCAGGAGGGCACTGAAGCTTTCTTT. As protein: CASSQEGTEAFF.

This clone was seen a single time. This chain links TRBV9 with TRBJ2-3; D is unclear. The CDR3 runs to 13 residues. Germline loops: CDR1 SGDLS, CDR2 YYNGEE. Trimming removed 4 bases at V and 0 bases at J, with 6 bases between. CDR3 in DNA: TGTGCCAGCAGCCCGACTAGCACAGATACGCAGTATTTT. Translation: CASSPTSTDTQYF.

This chain uses TRBV5-1 with TRBJ1-5, with D maybe TRBD1 (6 bases). V lost 1 base and J 1 base, leaving 12 bases between the germline ends. Looked up from germline, CDR1 is SGHRS and CDR2 is YFSETQ. This CDR3 contains 16 residues. This CDR3 is CASSLMQGKSNQPQHF. CDR3 nucleotide sequence: TGCGCCAGCAGCTTGATGCAGGGGAAAAGCAATCAGCCCCAGCATTTT.

As for this clone: The sample has other DNA sequences that encode this CDR3 too. This chain links TRBV6-5 with TRBJ1-1; D is ambiguous. V was pared by 6 bases and J by 1 base, with 9 bases between. CDR1 MNHEY and CDR2 SVGAGI come from the germline V gene. The CDR3 loop spans 13 amino acids. The CDR3 loop is CASSLGPNTEAFF. CDR3 bases: TGTGCCAGCAGCTTGGGCCCGAACACTGAAGCTTTCTTT.

To note about this clone: The same CDR3 arises from other DNA sequences in this sample as well. The J gene is TRBJ2-7, the V gene TRBV19, with 9 positions matching TRBD1. V was pared by 9 bases and J by 3 bases, with 9 bases of the junction left unmatched. CDR3 length: 14 residues. The germline V gene encodes CDR1 LNHDA and CDR2 SQIVND (reference sequence). The CDR3 DNA reads as TGTGCCAGCACAGCCGGGACAGGGTACTACGAGCAGTACTTC. Protein: CASTAGTGYYEQYF.

The chain joins TRBV28 to TRBJ2-5; D not resolved. In germline, CDR1 is MDHEN, CDR2 SYDVKM. This CDR3 comprises 14 residues. V lost 2 bases to trimming and J lost 1 base, with 8 bases between them. The CDR3 is CASSLKAIQETQYF. Written as DNA, the CDR3 is TGTGCCAGCAGTTTAAAAGCAATCCAAGAGACCCAGTACTTC. Using reference TRBV28 and TRBJ2-5 for the parts outside the CDR3, the full variable domain is DVKVTQSSRYLVKRTGEKVFLECVQDMDHENMFWYRQDPGLGLRLIYFSYDVKMKEKGDIPEGYSVSREKKERFSLILESASTNQTSMYLCASSLKAIQETQYFGPGTRLLVL.

CDR3 bases: TGCGCCAGCAAGTTGGCGGGTAACACTGAAGCTTTCTTT. Encoded protein: CASKLAGNTEAFF. The chain uses TRBV10-2 and TRBJ1-1; no clear D. V gave up 7 bases and J gave up 2 bases, with 11 bases separating them. The length of the CDR3 is 13 residues. CDR1 and CDR2 from the germline V gene are WSHSY and SAAADI.

The chain uses TRBV7-9 and TRBJ2-3; D not certain. Trimming took off 5 bases at V and 7 bases at J, with 10 bases between the two ends. Germline CDR1 and CDR2: SEHNR and FQNEAQ (reference sequence). The CDR3 covers 12 residues. The CDR3 spells CASSPGVNTQYF. CDR3 nucleotides: TGTGCCAGCAGCCCCGGTGTAAATACGCAGTATTTT.

The CDR3 protein is CATGRQGTDTQYF. In DNA, the CDR3 is TGTGCCACCGGCAGACAGGGCACAGATACGCAGTATTTT. The rearrangement joins TRBV24-1 to TRBJ2-3, with D maybe TRBD1 (6 bases). Germline V gene lookup returns CDR1 KGHDR and CDR2 SFDVKD. Trimming removed 9 bases from V and 1 base from J, with 10 bases in between. The CDR3 totals 13 residues.

The gene calls are TRBV7-9 and TRBJ2-3; 9 positions match TRBD1. Germline trimming cut 5 bases from V and 7 bases from J; bases unmatched to any gene: 7. Germline V gene sequence: CDR1 SEHNR, CDR2 FQNEAQ (reference sequence). This CDR3 spans 14 amino acids. The CDR3 protein is CASSPPGTGNTQYF. The CDR3 region has the DNA TGTGCCAGCAGCCCGCCCGGGACAGGGAATACGCAGTATTTT.

The DNA for the CDR3 is TGTGCCAGCAGTTTAGGACAGGGGGCTGAAAAACTGTTTTTT. Residues: CASSLGQGAEKLFF. V usage is TRBV27 and J usage is TRBJ1-4; 11 positions match TRBD1. The CDR3 extends over 14 amino acids. With 2 bases clipped from V and 7 bases from J, the junction kept 0 bases outside the gene matches. Germline V gives CDR1 MNHEY, CDR2 SMNVEV (reference sequence).

The J gene is TRBJ2-1, the V gene TRBV18, with D perhaps matching TRBD2 (5 bases). There are 14 residues in the CDR3. The germline gives CDR1 KGHSH, CDR2 LQKENI. V lost 2 bases and J 4 bases, leaving 9 bases between the germline ends. The CDR3 spells CASSPAGVYNEQFF. In nucleotides, the CDR3 is TGTGCCAGCTCACCAGCCGGGGTTTACAATGAGCAGTTCTTC.

The V call is TRBV7-9, the J call TRBJ2-1; tentative D call: TRBD2 (7 bases). This CDR3 comprises 16 residues. Per germline, CDR1 SEHNR and CDR2 FQNEAQ (reference sequence). Trimming left V 5 bases short and J 2 bases short, with 16 bases between. The CDR3 sequence: CASSPGRGGPYNEQFF. In DNA form, the CDR3 reads TGTGCCAGCAGCCCTGGGAGGGGGGGACCCTACAATGAGCAGTTCTTC.

The chain links TRBV2 to TRBJ1-5; 7 bases agree with TRBD1. V dropped 8 bases and J dropped 5; count of bases not matched to a gene: 9. Germline CDR1 SNHLY, CDR2 FYNNEI. The length of the CDR3 is 14 residues. CDR3 nucleotide sequence: TGTGCCAGCCACAGGACAGGAGGATATCAGCCCCAGCATTTT. It specifies CASHRTGGYQPQHF.

The rearrangement joins TRBV19 to TRBJ2-5, with 8 positions matching TRBD1. From germline, CDR1 is LNHDA and CDR2 SQIVND (reference sequence). V shed 5 bases, J shed 6 bases, and the junction held 8 bases outside the gene matches. CDR3 size: 14 residues. The CDR3 loop reads CASSFPGQAKTQYF. For the CDR3, the DNA is TGTGCCAGTAGTTTCCCGGGACAGGCTAAGACCCAGTACTTC.

There are a few counts of this clone. The chain carries TRBV7-9 and TRBJ2-7; D gene ambiguous. The V gene's germline CDR1 is SEHNR and CDR2 FQNEAQ (reference sequence). Trimming took off 1 base at V and 4 bases at J, with 5 bases between the two ends. The CDR3 spans 12 residues. CDR3: CASSLVPYEQYF. The CDR3 bases are TGTGCCAGCAGCTTAGTTCCGTACGAGCAGTACTTC.